This T cell receptor (beta chain) was captured in a study of T cell responses to AZD1222 COVID-19 vaccine. On the study more broadly: Pooling of second doses given at about 4 or about 12 weeks was done.

Method: immunoSEQ multiplex PCR; TCRdb's copy keeps in-frame clones and lacks some. The sample includes about 140,000 clones, about 90% of them seen just once. Per the germline V gene, CDR1 is MDHEN and CDR2 is SYDVKM. This CDR3 comprises 14 residues. Trimming took off 3 bases at V and 7 bases at J, with 15 bases between the two ends. The J gene is TRBJ1-2, the V gene TRBV28, with a tentative D call TRBD1 (5 bases). This TCR was sampled from an adult in good health. Sequenced material: peripheral blood, taken on day 0 of AZD1222 vaccination. CDR3 sequence reads: CASSFPLGTGGYTF. In nucleotides, the CDR3 is TGTGCCAGCAGTTTCCCGTTGGGGACGGGTGGCTACACCTTC.